The rows below give T cell receptor beta chains drawn from one sample of a study of CD8+ T cells in alopecia areata. The protocol was immunoSEQ multiplex PCR, while the TCRdb copy is restricted to in-frame clones and leaves out a portion. The repertoire consists of around 190,000 clones, with more than 50% occurring once and the leading ten covering about 5.3%. Sequencing was done on a sample of CD8+ T cells sorted from blood. The receptors stem from a human donor in good health. Both conserved end residues are trimmed from each CDR3. D genes are given only for firm matches.

j_gene	d_gene	v_gene	CDR3aa
TRBJ2-7	TRBD2	TRBV13	ASSLGTSESYEQY
TRBJ1-4	NA	TRBV6-5	ASSLKILNEKLF
TRBJ2-3	TRBD2	TRBV7-3	ASSLTLAGTQY
TRBJ2-7	NA	TRBV4-2	ASSQGARAKAYEQY
TRBJ1-1	NA	TRBV27	ASSWGMGTEAF
TRBJ1-2	NA	TRBV29-1	SVAGDEYGYT
TRBJ2-1	TRBD2	TRBV25-1	ASSVGRGLADNEQF
TRBJ2-5	NA	TRBV5-6	ASRYPGPQETQY
TRBJ1-6	TRBD1	TRBV27	ASRGPGGQPSYNSPLH
TRBJ2-5	NA	TRBV30	AFTLGQLQETQY
TRBJ2-4	TRBD1	TRBV7-9	ASSADRGNIQY
TRBJ2-5	NA	TRBV11-2	ASSSGIQETQY
TRBJ2-5	TRBD1	TRBV7-7	ASSLGRGIVETQY
TRBJ1-6	TRBD1	TRBV9	ASSPRQGRNSPLH
TRBJ2-5	TRBD2	TRBV7-2	ASSPWGGLKETQY
TRBJ1-2	NA	TRBV7-9	ASSPLTGKTAYGYT
TRBJ2-5	NA	TRBV29-1	SVAAGIQETQY
TRBJ2-5	TRBD1	TRBV5-6	ASSLEGAGQETQY
TRBJ2-1	NA	TRBV30	AWNWGGPGNEQF
TRBJ1-4	TRBD1	TRBV4-1	ASSPQGGGTEDEKLF
TRBJ1-2	TRBD1	TRBV29-1	SIRQGALNYGYT
TRBJ2-6	NA	TRBV7-8	ASSIPSGAVVSGANVLT
TRBJ2-4	NA	TRBV7-8	ASSPKGAAAKNIQY
TRBJ2-7	NA	TRBV15	ATSRDQIGVGYEQY
TRBJ2-1	TRBD1	TRBV25-1	ASPLVGTGGHEQF
TRBJ2-1	TRBD2	TRBV11-2	ASSYNPGGGDEQF
TRBJ2-4	TRBD1	TRBV25-1	ASSDWDSEAKNIQY
TRBJ2-7	TRBD1	TRBV5-1	ASSFTTGAEQY
TRBJ1-1	NA	TRBV7-4	ASSLRMNTEAF
TRBJ1-1	TRBD1	TRBV4-1	ASSPGQGANTEAF
TRBJ1-2	TRBD1	TRBV13	ASSSGQGNYGYT
TRBJ1-5	NA	TRBV27	ASSLFGYSNQPQH
TRBJ2-3	NA	TRBV28	ASSFTGALTDTQY
TRBJ2-7	NA	TRBV7-9	ASSAQGYEQY
TRBJ2-3	TRBD2	TRBV4-1	ASSQGLAGTDTQY
TRBJ1-2	NA	TRBV29-1	SVPTGQYGYT
TRBJ1-2	NA	TRBV4-1	ASSQDLGRAYGYT
TRBJ2-3	NA	TRBV29-1	SVEGGFYGTDTQY
TRBJ2-7	NA	TRBV19	ASSSGFNEQY
TRBJ2-7	NA	TRBV29-1	SVAGTDSSYEQY
TRBJ2-1	TRBD2	TRBV29-1	SVEIAGDERF
TRBJ1-5	TRBD1	TRBV29-1	SVKGPGGGDQPQH
TRBJ2-2	NA	TRBV5-1	ASSLKKSGELF
TRBJ2-5	TRBD1	TRBV15	ATSRPGQGAWETQY
TRBJ1-6	NA	TRBV1	TSSQIDTSGSPLH
TRBJ2-7	NA	TRBV30	AYSSDSVYEQY
TRBJ2-7	NA	TRBV9	ASSVEATQWYEQY
TRBJ1-2	TRBD1	TRBV6-5	ASSQDRGHGYT
TRBJ1-1	NA	TRBV2	ASSAGMGNTEAF
TRBJ1-2	NA	TRBV4-1	ASSQEGTGMFVGGYT
TRBJ2-7	NA	TRBV2	ASRISTGSSYEQY
TRBJ2-7	NA	TRBV5-1	ASSLGQDLYEQY
TRBJ2-7	TRBD1	TRBV7-2	ASSHRTGDIYEQY
TRBJ2-3	NA	TRBV7-2	ASSLRSYTDTQY
TRBJ1-2	NA	TRBV5-6	ASSLQTGKGGYGYT
TRBJ2-1	TRBD2	TRBV27	ASGLAEYNEQF
TRBJ2-1	NA	TRBV5-1	ASSLAGGNEQF
TRBJ1-6	NA	TRBV25-1	ASSPHSIYYNSPLH
TRBJ2-7	TRBD2	TRBV5-4	ASETGGGEQY
TRBJ1-2	NA	TRBV21-1	ASRGTADLYGYT